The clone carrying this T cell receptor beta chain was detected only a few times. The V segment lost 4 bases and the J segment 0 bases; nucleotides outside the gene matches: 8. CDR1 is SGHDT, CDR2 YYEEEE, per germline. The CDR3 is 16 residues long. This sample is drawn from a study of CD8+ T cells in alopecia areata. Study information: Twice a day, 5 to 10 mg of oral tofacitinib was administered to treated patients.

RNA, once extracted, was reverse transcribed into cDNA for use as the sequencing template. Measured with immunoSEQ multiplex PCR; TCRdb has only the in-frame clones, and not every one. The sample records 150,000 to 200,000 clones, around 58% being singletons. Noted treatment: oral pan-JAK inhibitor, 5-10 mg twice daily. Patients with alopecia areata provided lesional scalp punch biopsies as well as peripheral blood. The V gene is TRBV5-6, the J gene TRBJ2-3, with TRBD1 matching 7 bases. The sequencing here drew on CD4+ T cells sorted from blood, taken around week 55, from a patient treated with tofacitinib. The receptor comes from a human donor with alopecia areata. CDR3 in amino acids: CASSRGQVTSTDTQYF. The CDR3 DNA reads TGTGCCAGCAGCCGTGGACAGGTCACTAGCACAGATACGCAGTATTTT.